Listed below are T cell receptor beta chains from one sample, sequenced in a study of T-cell reconstitution after alpha-beta-depleted transplantation in children. MiXCR, run by TCRdb on the PCR reads, gives a single entry per CDR3 protein. The sample lists roughly 490,000 distinct CDR3 sequences, about an eighth occurring once. The input for sequencing was PBMCs, mostly from graft donor cells, taken 180 days after TCRalphabeta/CD19-depleted stem cell transplant. The receptors were gathered from a female patient aged 2-9 years who had a stem cell transplant for aplastic anemia, so the T cells may come from the graft donor. Each CDR3 is given with its conserved first and last residue. D genes are given only for firm matches. Size is stated for part of the rows, as once, few or many counts, or as a class when the clone is expanded.

abundance	j_gene	d_gene	v_gene	CDR3nt	CDR3aa
few	TRBJ2-4	.	TRBV18	TGTGCCAGCTCCTCGTTAGGGCAGGTTGAAAACATTCAGTACTTC	CASSSLGQVENIQYF
.	TRBJ2-3	TRBD2	TRBV7-2	TGTGCCAGCAGCTGGACTAGCGGGAGGGCCATAAGCACAGATACGCAGTATTTT	CASSWTSGRAISTDTQYF
.	TRBJ2-7	.	TRBV20-1	TGCAGTGCTAGAGGGGCCGCCGGGGACGAGCAGTACTTC	CSARGAAGDEQYF
many	TRBJ2-1	.	TRBV29-1	TGCAGCGTTGAAAGCCCGGACCACTCCTACAATGAGCAGTTCTTC	CSVESPDHSYNEQFF
.	TRBJ2-3	TRBD1	TRBV18	TGTGCCAGCTCACCGGGGACAGAAATCGTCACAGATACGCAGTATTTT	CASSPGTEIVTDTQYF
many	TRBJ2-7	.	TRBV3-1	TGTGCCAGCAGCCAAGTGGGGTTTGAGCAGTACTTC	CASSQVGFEQYF
.	TRBJ1-1	.	TRBV29-1	TGCAGCGTTGGATCGGGACAAAGGGCCTCGTACACTGAAGCTTTCTTT	CSVGSGQRASYTEAFF
.	TRBJ2-7	TRBD2	TRBV11-2	TGTGCCAGCGTGCGCGGGGGGCTCTACGAGCAGTACTTC	CASVRGGLYEQYF
.	TRBJ2-3	.	TRBV18	TGTGCCAGCTCACCCCTGCTTGCGCCGGAGCGCACAGATACGCAGTATTTT	CASSPLLAPERTDTQYF
many	TRBJ1-5	TRBD1	TRBV7-2	TGTGCCAGCAGCGCCAGGGGGCCATCATATAGCAATCAGCCCCAGCATTTT	CASSARGPSYSNQPQHF
.	TRBJ2-1	.	TRBV3-1	TGTGCCACCACCCAGCGTGCGGGCGGAGAAGGCCCCTACAATGAGCAGTTCTTC	CATTQRAGGEGPYNEQFF
many	TRBJ2-7	TRBD1	TRBV10-3	TGTGCCATCAGAGGACAGGCCGAGCAGTACTTC	CAIRGQAEQYF
.	TRBJ2-4	.	TRBV7-9	TGTGCCAGCAGCCATCCATTAGGGAACATTCAGTACTTC	CASSHPLGNIQYF
.	TRBJ2-6	.	TRBV20-1	TGCAGTGTTCCAAGGCCCGGTCTCTCTGGGGCCAACGTCCTGATTTTC	CSVPRPGLSGANVLIF
.	TRBJ2-2	TRBD2	TRBV11-2	TGTGCCAGCAGCTTGAGGACTAGCGGGAGTGCCGGGGAGCTGTTTTTT	CASSLRTSGSAGELFF
.	TRBJ1-2	.	TRBV15	TGTGCCACCAGCAGAGATCTAATAGACAGCGTTAACTATGGCTACACCTTC	CATSRDLIDSVNYGYTF
few	TRBJ2-2	TRBD2	TRBV5-1	TGCGCCAGCAGCTGGACTAGCGGGAGTGACACCGGGGAGCTGTTTTTT	CASSWTSGSDTGELFF
.	TRBJ2-3	.	TRBV4-3	TGCGCCAGCAGCCAAGCTGTGGGGTACGCTCGGGGTTCAGATACGCAGTATTTT	CASSQAVGYARGSDTQYF
many	TRBJ2-5	.	TRBV9	TGTGCCAGCAGCGTAGGTGTAGGGGGTCAAGAGACCCAGTACTTC	CASSVGVGGQETQYF
.	TRBJ1-2	.	TRBV5-1	TGCGCCAGCAGCTTGTGGGCCAACCAAGGCTATGGCTACACCTTC	CASSLWANQGYGYTF
few	TRBJ1-1	.	TRBV29-1	TGCAGCGTTGCGCGGACAGTGAACACTGAAGCTTTCTTT	CSVARTVNTEAFF
many	TRBJ2-1	.	TRBV7-2	TGTGCCAGCAGCTTACCTCGAAGCTCCTACAATGAGCAGTTCTTC	CASSLPRSSYNEQFF
few	TRBJ2-1	TRBD2	TRBV6-5	TGTGCCAGCAGTTACCTCCCTCAGCGGGAGAGAAATGAGCAGTTCTTC	CASSYLPQRERNEQFF
few	TRBJ1-6	.	TRBV3-1	TGTGCCAGCAGCCAAGATTTCGTGTCTTCACCCCTCCACTTT	CASSQDFVSSPLHF
.	TRBJ2-1	TRBD1	TRBV12-3/TRBV12-4	TGTGCCAGCAGTTTGGGACAGGAGCAGTTCTTC	CASSLGQEQFF
many	TRBJ1-6	.	TRBV2	TGTGCCAGCAGTGTCCGGGAGGGGCCCTCACCCCTCCACTTT	CASSVREGPSPLHF
.	TRBJ2-1	.	TRBV7-2	TGTGCCAGCAGCCTCGACAGTCATGCCTACAATGAGCAGTTCTTC	CASSLDSHAYNEQFF
.	TRBJ2-7	.	TRBV12-5	TGTGCTAGCGGCTACGAGCAGTACTTC	CASGYEQYF
.	TRBJ2-5	TRBD2	TRBV7-2	TGTGCCAGCAGCTTATTTGGCCTAGCGGGAGGCCAAGAGACCCAGTACTTC	CASSLFGLAGGQETQYF